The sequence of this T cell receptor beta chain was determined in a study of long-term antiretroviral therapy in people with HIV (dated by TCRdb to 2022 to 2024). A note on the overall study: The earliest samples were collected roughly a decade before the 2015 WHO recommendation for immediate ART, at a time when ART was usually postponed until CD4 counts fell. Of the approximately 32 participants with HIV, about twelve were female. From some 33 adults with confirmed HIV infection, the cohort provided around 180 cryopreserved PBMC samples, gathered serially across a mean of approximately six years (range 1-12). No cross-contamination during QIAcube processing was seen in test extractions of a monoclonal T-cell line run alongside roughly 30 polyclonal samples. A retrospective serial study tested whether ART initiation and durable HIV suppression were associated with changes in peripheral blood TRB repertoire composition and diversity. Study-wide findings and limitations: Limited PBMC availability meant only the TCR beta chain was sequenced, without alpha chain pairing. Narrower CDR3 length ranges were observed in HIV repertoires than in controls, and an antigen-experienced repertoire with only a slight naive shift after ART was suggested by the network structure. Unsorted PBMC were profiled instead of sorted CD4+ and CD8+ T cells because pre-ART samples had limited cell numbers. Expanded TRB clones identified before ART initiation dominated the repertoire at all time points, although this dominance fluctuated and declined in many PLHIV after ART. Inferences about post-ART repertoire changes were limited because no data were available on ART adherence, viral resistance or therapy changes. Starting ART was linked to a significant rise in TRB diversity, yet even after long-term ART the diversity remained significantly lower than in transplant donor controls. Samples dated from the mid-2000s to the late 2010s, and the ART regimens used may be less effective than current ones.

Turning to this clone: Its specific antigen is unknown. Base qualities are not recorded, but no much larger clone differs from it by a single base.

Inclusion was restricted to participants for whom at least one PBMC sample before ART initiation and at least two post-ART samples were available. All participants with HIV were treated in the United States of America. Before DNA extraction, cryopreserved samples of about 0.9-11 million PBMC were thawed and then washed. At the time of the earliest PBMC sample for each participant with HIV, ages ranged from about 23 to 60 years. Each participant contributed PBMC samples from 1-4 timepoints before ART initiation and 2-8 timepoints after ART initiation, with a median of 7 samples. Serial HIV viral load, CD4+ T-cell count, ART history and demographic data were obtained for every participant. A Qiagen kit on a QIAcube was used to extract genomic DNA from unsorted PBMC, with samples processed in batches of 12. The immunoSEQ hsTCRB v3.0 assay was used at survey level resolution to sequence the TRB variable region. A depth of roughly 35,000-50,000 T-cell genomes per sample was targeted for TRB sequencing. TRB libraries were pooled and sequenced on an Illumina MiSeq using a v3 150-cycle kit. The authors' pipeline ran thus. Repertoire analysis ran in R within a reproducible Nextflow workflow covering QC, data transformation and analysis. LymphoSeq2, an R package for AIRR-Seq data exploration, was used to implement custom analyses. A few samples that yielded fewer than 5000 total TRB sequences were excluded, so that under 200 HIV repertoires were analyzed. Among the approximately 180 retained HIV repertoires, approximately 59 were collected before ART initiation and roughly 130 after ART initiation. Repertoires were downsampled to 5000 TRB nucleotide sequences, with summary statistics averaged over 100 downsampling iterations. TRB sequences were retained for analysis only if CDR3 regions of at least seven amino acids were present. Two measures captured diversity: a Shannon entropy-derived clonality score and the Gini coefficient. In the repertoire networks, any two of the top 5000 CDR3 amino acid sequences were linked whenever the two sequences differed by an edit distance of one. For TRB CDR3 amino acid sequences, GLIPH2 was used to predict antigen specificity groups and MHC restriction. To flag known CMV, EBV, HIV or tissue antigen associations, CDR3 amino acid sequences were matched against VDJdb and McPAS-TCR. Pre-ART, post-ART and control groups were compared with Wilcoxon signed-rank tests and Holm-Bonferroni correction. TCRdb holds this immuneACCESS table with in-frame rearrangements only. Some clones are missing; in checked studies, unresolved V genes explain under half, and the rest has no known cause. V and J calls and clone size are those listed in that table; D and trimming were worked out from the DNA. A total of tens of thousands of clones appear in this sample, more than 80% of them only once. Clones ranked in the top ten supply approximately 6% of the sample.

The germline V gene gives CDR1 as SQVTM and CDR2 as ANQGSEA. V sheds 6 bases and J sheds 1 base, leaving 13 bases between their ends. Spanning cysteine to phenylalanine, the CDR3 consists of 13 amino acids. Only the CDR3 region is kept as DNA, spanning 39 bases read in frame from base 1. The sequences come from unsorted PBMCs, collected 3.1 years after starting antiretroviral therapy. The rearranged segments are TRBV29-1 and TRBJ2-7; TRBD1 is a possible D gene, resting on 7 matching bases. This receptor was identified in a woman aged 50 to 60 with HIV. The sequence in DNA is TGCAGCGTGGAGGGACAGCGGTCCTACGAGCAGTACTTC. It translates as CSVEGQRSYEQYF.